These T cell receptor beta chains were read from a single sample in a study of EBV T-cell therapy then PD-1 blockade in nasopharyngeal carcinoma. The data were produced by immunoSEQ multiplex PCR, yet TCRdb's version contains in-frame clones alone and is incomplete. This table has 20,000 to 25,000 clones, around 80% appearing once. These receptors are not linked to any known antigen. Sequenced here: CD8+ T cells from blood, sampled at roughly day 270 from a patient whose treatment included autologous EBV-specific T cells and nivolumab. These receptors all stem from a man in his forties with nasopharyngeal carcinoma. Both conserved end residues are part of each CDR3. Fields, in order: CDR3 DNA, CDR3 protein, V gene, clone size, J gene, D gene. A D gene is named only where the DNA matches it firmly. Part of the rows lack a size; the others show once, few, many or a class for expanded clones.

cdr3_nt: TGTGCCAGCAGTAAAGCGGAAGCCACAGATACGCAGTATTTT
cdr3_aa: CASSKAEATDTQYF
v_call: TRBV6-2/TRBV6-3
clone_size: NA
j_call: TRBJ2-3
d_call: NA

cdr3_nt: TGTGCCAGCAGCGTAGGGGGACAGGGTCAGCATCCCCTCCACTTT
cdr3_aa: CASSVGGQGQHPLHF
v_call: TRBV9
clone_size: NA
j_call: TRBJ1-6
d_call: TRBD1

cdr3_nt: TGTGCCAGCAGTTCCGGAAGAGGAGCTTTCTTT
cdr3_aa: CASSSGRGAFF
v_call: TRBV6-5
clone_size: NA
j_call: TRBJ1-1
d_call: NA

cdr3_nt: TGTGCCAGCAGTCCGGGACAGGGATTGGATGGCTACACCTTC
cdr3_aa: CASSPGQGLDGYTF
v_call: TRBV2
clone_size: NA
j_call: TRBJ1-2
d_call: TRBD1

cdr3_nt: TGTGCCAGCAGTGACAACAGCGGGGACTCAGATACGCAGTATTTT
cdr3_aa: CASSDNSGDSDTQYF
v_call: TRBV6-4
clone_size: NA
j_call: TRBJ2-3
d_call: TRBD2

cdr3_nt: TGTGCCAGCAGTTACGTCCAGGTGTCATACACCGGGGAGCTGTTTTTT
cdr3_aa: CASSYVQVSYTGELFF
v_call: TRBV6-5
clone_size: NA
j_call: TRBJ2-2
d_call: NA

cdr3_nt: TGTGCCAGCACGGGGGTTGGCGGGGAGCTGTTTTTT
cdr3_aa: CASTGVGGELFF
v_call: TRBV28
clone_size: NA
j_call: TRBJ2-2
d_call: NA

cdr3_nt: TGTGCCACCCGTGGTAGCGGGACAGATACGCAGTATTTT
cdr3_aa: CATRGSGTDTQYF
v_call: TRBV24-1
clone_size: NA
j_call: TRBJ2-3
d_call: TRBD2

cdr3_nt: TGTGCCAGTAGTACACAACCGGGACAGGCGGCCTACGAGCAGTACTTC
cdr3_aa: CASSTQPGQAAYEQYF
v_call: TRBV19
clone_size: NA
j_call: TRBJ2-7
d_call: TRBD1

cdr3_nt: TGTGCCAGCAGGCCCGGACTAGCGGGGGCGAGCACAGATACGCAGTATTTT
cdr3_aa: CASRPGLAGASTDTQYF
v_call: TRBV27
clone_size: NA
j_call: TRBJ2-3
d_call: TRBD2

cdr3_nt: TGTGCCAGCAGTTACGGAGGGGGAAACAATGAGCAGTTCTTC
cdr3_aa: CASSYGGGNNEQFF
v_call: TRBV6-5
clone_size: NA
j_call: TRBJ2-1
d_call: NA

cdr3_nt: TGTGCCAGCAGTGGGGTCCTGGACGGCGACTACAATGAGCAGTTCTTC
cdr3_aa: CASSGVLDGDYNEQFF
v_call: TRBV2
clone_size: NA
j_call: TRBJ2-1
d_call: NA

cdr3_nt: TGTGCCAGCAGCAGGGGGAACACTGAAGCTTTCTTT
cdr3_aa: CASSRGNTEAFF
v_call: TRBV27
clone_size: NA
j_call: TRBJ1-1
d_call: NA

cdr3_nt: TGTGCCAGCAGTTTCCCGGGACGGGGCAATCAGCCCCAGCATTTT
cdr3_aa: CASSFPGRGNQPQHF
v_call: TRBV6-2/TRBV6-3
clone_size: NA
j_call: TRBJ1-5
d_call: NA

cdr3_nt: TGTGCCAGCACCCCGGGACAGCCAAATAATTCACCCCTCCACTTT
cdr3_aa: CASTPGQPNNSPLHF
v_call: TRBV6-5
clone_size: NA
j_call: TRBJ1-6
d_call: TRBD1

cdr3_nt: TGCGCCAGCAGCCAAGATAGGGTCTCCTACGAGCAGTACTTC
cdr3_aa: CASSQDRVSYEQYF
v_call: TRBV4-1
clone_size: medium-sized
j_call: TRBJ2-7
d_call: NA

cdr3_nt: TGTGCCAGCAGTTACAGAATCTCTGGGGCCAACGTCCTGACTTTC
cdr3_aa: CASSYRISGANVLTF
v_call: TRBV6-5
clone_size: NA
j_call: TRBJ2-6
d_call: NA

cdr3_nt: TGTGCCAGCAGCAACGACAGACTAGCCAAAAACATTCAGTACTTC
cdr3_aa: CASSNDRLAKNIQYF
v_call: TRBV21-1
clone_size: NA
j_call: TRBJ2-4
d_call: NA

cdr3_nt: TGTGCCAGCACCCGGCAGGAGGGGCTAAACTATGGCTACACCTTC
cdr3_aa: CASTRQEGLNYGYTF
v_call: TRBV27
clone_size: NA
j_call: TRBJ1-2
d_call: NA

cdr3_nt: TGTGCCTGGAGTGTAAGTGGGGGCTACACCTTC
cdr3_aa: CAWSVSGGYTF
v_call: TRBV30
clone_size: NA
j_call: TRBJ1-2
d_call: NA

cdr3_nt: TGTGCCAGCAGCTGGGGATCCGGGACAGGGGGCTCTGGGGCCAACGTCCTGACTTTC
cdr3_aa: CASSWGSGTGGSGANVLTF
v_call: TRBV5-6
clone_size: NA
j_call: TRBJ2-6
d_call: TRBD1

cdr3_nt: TGTGCCAGCAGTTACTCGAGCGGGGGGGCCTACGAGCAGTACTTC
cdr3_aa: CASSYSSGGAYEQYF
v_call: TRBV6-5
clone_size: NA
j_call: TRBJ2-7
d_call: TRBD2

cdr3_nt: TGTGCCAGCAGTCGACACATCTACGAGCAGTACTTC
cdr3_aa: CASSRHIYEQYF
v_call: TRBV12-3/TRBV12-4
clone_size: NA
j_call: TRBJ2-7
d_call: NA

cdr3_nt: TGTGCCAGCAGCCAAGCTGTACGGGACCGCACCATTCTCCCCCCCTATGGCTACACCTTC
cdr3_aa: CASSQAVRDRTILPPYGYTF
v_call: TRBV3-1/TRBV3-2
clone_size: NA
j_call: TRBJ1-2
d_call: NA

cdr3_nt: TGTGCCAGCAGTTTAAGTCAGCCCCAGCATTTT
cdr3_aa: CASSLSQPQHF
v_call: TRBV28
clone_size: NA
j_call: TRBJ1-5
d_call: NA

cdr3_nt: TGTGCCAGCAGTTTGGTGGCATCCTGGGATGAGCAGTTCTTC
cdr3_aa: CASSLVASWDEQFF
v_call: TRBV28
clone_size: NA
j_call: TRBJ2-1
d_call: NA

cdr3_nt: TGTGCCAGCAGCGTCGGGACAGGGGGCGAGCAGTACTTC
cdr3_aa: CASSVGTGGEQYF
v_call: TRBV5-6
clone_size: once
j_call: TRBJ2-7
d_call: TRBD1

cdr3_nt: TGTGCCAGCAGTTACTCGATAGGTGGGGCCAACGTCCTGACTTTC
cdr3_aa: CASSYSIGGANVLTF
v_call: TRBV6-2/TRBV6-3
clone_size: few
j_call: TRBJ2-6
d_call: NA

cdr3_nt: TGTGCCAGCAGCCAAGACCCCGGGACAGGGGATTCACCCCTCCACTTT
cdr3_aa: CASSQDPGTGDSPLHF
v_call: TRBV4-2
clone_size: NA
j_call: TRBJ1-6
d_call: TRBD1

cdr3_nt: TGCGCCAGCAGCCAAGATGGGGGGGGTGAGCAGTACTTC
cdr3_aa: CASSQDGGGEQYF
v_call: TRBV4-3
clone_size: NA
j_call: TRBJ2-7
d_call: TRBD2

cdr3_nt: TGTGCCAGCAGCCGCGGCGGGGATCCTAAAGAGACCCAGTACTTC
cdr3_aa: CASSRGGDPKETQYF
v_call: TRBV7-2
clone_size: NA
j_call: TRBJ2-5
d_call: NA

cdr3_nt: TGTGCCAGCAGTGACTACAGTGCAACTAATGAAAAACTGTTTTTT
cdr3_aa: CASSDYSATNEKLFF
v_call: TRBV25-1
clone_size: NA
j_call: TRBJ1-4
d_call: NA

cdr3_nt: TGTGCCAGCGGAACAGGGGCCCCAGATACGCAGTATTTT
cdr3_aa: CASGTGAPDTQYF
v_call: TRBV25-1
clone_size: once
j_call: TRBJ2-3
d_call: TRBD1

cdr3_nt: TGTGCCAGCAGCCCGGCCCCAGGAAACACCATATATTTT
cdr3_aa: CASSPAPGNTIYF
v_call: TRBV14
clone_size: NA
j_call: TRBJ1-3
d_call: NA

cdr3_nt: TGTGCCAGCAGTTACAATTATGGCTACACCTTC
cdr3_aa: CASSYNYGYTF
v_call: TRBV6-2/TRBV6-3
clone_size: NA
j_call: TRBJ1-2
d_call: NA

cdr3_nt: TGTGCCAGCAGTTACGGGGAAGGGGCAATAGAGACCCAGTACTTC
cdr3_aa: CASSYGEGAIETQYF
v_call: TRBV6-2/TRBV6-3
clone_size: NA
j_call: TRBJ2-5
d_call: NA

cdr3_nt: TGTGCCTGGAGTGTACGGTCTAGCGGGGGCCAAGAGACCCAGTACTTC
cdr3_aa: CAWSVRSSGGQETQYF
v_call: TRBV30
clone_size: NA
j_call: TRBJ2-5
d_call: TRBD2

cdr3_nt: TGTGCCAGCCCGCAAGGGCTTAGCTCCTACAATGAGCAGTTCTTC
cdr3_aa: CASPQGLSSYNEQFF
v_call: TRBV2
clone_size: NA
j_call: TRBJ2-1
d_call: NA

cdr3_nt: TGTGCCAGCAGCGTAGGGGCAACGGATCAGCCCCAGCATTTT
cdr3_aa: CASSVGATDQPQHF
v_call: TRBV9
clone_size: NA
j_call: TRBJ1-5
d_call: NA

cdr3_nt: TGTGCCAGCAGCCTACTAGCGGGGCCGGATACGCAGTATTTT
cdr3_aa: CASSLLAGPDTQYF
v_call: TRBV13
clone_size: NA
j_call: TRBJ2-3
d_call: TRBD2

cdr3_nt: TGTGCCAGCAGTTCGGAAAGAGGGACAGGGTTTATCTATGAGCAGTTCTTC
cdr3_aa: CASSSERGTGFIYEQFF
v_call: TRBV5-6
clone_size: NA
j_call: TRBJ2-1
d_call: TRBD1

cdr3_nt: TGTGCCAGCAGCGTAGAGCCAGGTGACAATGAGCAGTTCTTC
cdr3_aa: CASSVEPGDNEQFF
v_call: TRBV9
clone_size: NA
j_call: TRBJ2-1
d_call: NA

cdr3_nt: TGTGCCACCAGCGCCTCGACAGGGGTCGGCACTGAAGCTTTCTTT
cdr3_aa: CATSASTGVGTEAFF
v_call: TRBV15
clone_size: NA
j_call: TRBJ1-1
d_call: TRBD1

cdr3_nt: TGTGCCAGCAGCTTGAGTCCCCCGGGCGGCACAGATACGCAGTATTTT
cdr3_aa: CASSLSPPGGTDTQYF
v_call: TRBV7-9
clone_size: NA
j_call: TRBJ2-3
d_call: NA

cdr3_nt: TGTGCCAGCAGTGCGGGGGACAGCCATAATTCACCCCTCCACTTT
cdr3_aa: CASSAGDSHNSPLHF
v_call: TRBV6-4
clone_size: NA
j_call: TRBJ1-6
d_call: TRBD1

cdr3_nt: TGTGCCAGCAGACATCAGGGGGGAGAGACCCAGTACTTC
cdr3_aa: CASRHQGGETQYF
v_call: TRBV28
clone_size: NA
j_call: TRBJ2-5
d_call: NA

cdr3_nt: TGTGCCAGCAGCCTCCCCGGGGAGGGCTCCTACGAGCAGTACTTC
cdr3_aa: CASSLPGEGSYEQYF
v_call: TRBV7-8
clone_size: NA
j_call: TRBJ2-7
d_call: TRBD2

cdr3_nt: TGCGCCAGCACAGGACAGGTCAATCAGCCCCAGCATTTT
cdr3_aa: CASTGQVNQPQHF
v_call: TRBV10-2
clone_size: NA
j_call: TRBJ1-5
d_call: TRBD1

cdr3_nt: TGTGCCAGCAGCGGCCGGGTAACTAGCGGGTCAAATGAGCAGTTCTTC
cdr3_aa: CASSGRVTSGSNEQFF
v_call: TRBV9
clone_size: NA
j_call: TRBJ2-1
d_call: TRBD2

cdr3_nt: TGCGCCAGCAGCCCCGGCGAGGTAAACTATGGCTACACCTTC
cdr3_aa: CASSPGEVNYGYTF
v_call: TRBV4-3
clone_size: NA
j_call: TRBJ1-2
d_call: NA

cdr3_nt: TGTGCCAGCAGTTTTGACAGAGACAGATCCTACGAGCAGTACTTC
cdr3_aa: CASSFDRDRSYEQYF
v_call: TRBV25-1
clone_size: NA
j_call: TRBJ2-7
d_call: NA